This TCR beta chain was recovered during a study of T-cell memory formation after mild COVID-19. This clonotype was seen a few times. Its antigen is undetermined. 5'RACE with constant-segment primers built TCRalpha and TCRbeta cDNA libraries with UMIs. Using its own MiXCR run on the 5' RACE reads, TCRdb lists one record per CDR3 protein. Here the sample spans about 340,000 distinct CDR3 sequences, 10% to 15% being singletons. Study conclusions and caveats: Pre-infection memory harbored some responding clones, suggesting cross-reactive memory joined. Contracting CD8+ clones were enriched in EMRA, CD4+ mainly in CM and EM. Later expanders leaned CD4+, whereas day 15 to 85 contracting clones were balanced CD4/CD8.

The sequenced material came from PBMCs or a T cell subset sorted from them (not recorded which). This TCR was sampled from a man between 18 and 29 years old who had mild COVID-19 (a few samples of this study predate the infection). Cell type and time point are not known.

The CDR3 DNA sequence: TGTGCCAGCAGCCGCAGGCGACTAGCGGGGAGCACAGATACGCAGTATTTT. This codes for CASSRRRLAGSTDTQYF. The chain uses TRBV6-5 and TRBJ2-3; 11 bases map to TRBD2. This CDR3 region has 17 residues. The junction had 8 bases not matched to a gene; V was cut back by 6 bases and J by 0 bases. The germline CDR1 and CDR2 sequences are MNHEY and SVGAGI.